The T cell receptor (beta chain) described here comes from a study of T cells in Graves' hyperthyroidism and ophthalmopathy. Study background: Peripheral blood samples were taken at initial diagnosis, prior to any treatment. The study, taken as a whole, reports: Blood shared most expanded thyroid clonotypes above 0.001.

What was amplified from RNA transcripts were TCR beta CDR3 regions. HTBI primers were used for first-round RT-PCR of the TCR CDR3. TCRdb re-called the multiplex PCR reads with MiXCR, one entry per CDR3 protein. The sample carries around 530,000 distinct CDR3 sequences, about 15% recorded once. This clonotype was counted ten times or more. No antigen is known for it. V lost 1 base, J lost 1 base, and 7 bases lay in between. This CDR3 spans 15 amino acids. Germline V gene data show CDR1 as SGHNT and CDR2 as YENEEA. Each ophthalmopathy patient scored at least 3 on the Clinical Activity Score and at least 4 on NOSPECS grade, with duration under 3 months.

V and J are TRBV11-3 and TRBJ2-2; D may correspond to TRBD1 or TRBD2 (5 bases each). The clonotype originates from a woman aged 18-35 years with Graves' ophthalmopathy. Sequenced material: blood. The CDR3 is CASSLGGGNTGELFF. The CDR3 bases are TGTGCCAGCAGCTTAGGTGGGGGGAACACCGGGGAGCTGTTTTTT.